This TCR beta chain was recovered during a study of blood T cell repertoires in COVID-19. Study overall: The samples span acute and convalescent COVID-19 from the United States, Italy and Spain. The analysed material was cDNA or gDNA that came from T cells, B-cell-depleted T cells, or PBMCs.

Per the original methods: Nucleated cell number was recorded as an estimate derived from reference gene primer amplification. The table came from immunoSEQ multiplex PCR; TCRdb's copy has only in-frame clones and leaves some out. Clonal size and the V and J genes are those of that table, whereas D and trimming came from the DNA. The sample includes about 50,000 clones, approximately 84% of them seen just once. Germline V gene sequence: CDR1 MGHRA, CDR2 YSYEKL. The V end was cut by 4 bases, the J end by 4 bases, with 13 bases between. This CDR3 region has 15 residues. This sequence joins TRBV4-1 and TRBJ1-4; D ambiguous. The sample taken for sequencing was peripheral blood. The receptor comes from a man aged 55-75 years with acute or convalescent COVID-19. The CDR3 DNA sequence: TGCGCCAGCAGCCTTGATCCCGGGGTTAATGAAAAACTGTTTTTT. Translating gives CASSLDPGVNEKLFF.